What follows describes a single T cell receptor beta chain. No cognate antigen has been identified for it. It has no much larger one-base neighbor in the sample; base qualities were not kept. This record belongs to a study of Ad26.COV2.S vaccination and SARS-CoV-2 variants (dated by TCRdb to about 2021). Regarding the study in general: Donors in the vaccine arm were drawn from COV1001, a phase I-IIa trial of Ad26.COV2.S in healthy adults that was multicentre, randomized, double-blind and placebo-controlled. Dosing of Ad26.COV2.S was intramuscular, at either 5x10^10 or 1x10^11 viral particles, delivered as one shot or as two shots spaced 56 days apart. Sequencing of the TCRbeta repertoire served to evaluate the specificity and breadth of SARS-CoV-2-reactive T cell receptors following Ad26.COV2.S vaccination. A total of approximately 30 samples were included in the TCR-sequenced set, comprising around 19 Ad26.COV2.S vaccine recipients, 5 placebo recipients and 8 SARS-CoV-2 convalescent individuals. Trial participants were randomized into five groups of five, in which low-dose or high-dose Ad26.COV2.S was given once or twice, or placebo was given on both occasions. Investigators did not know the trial group allocation while performing experiments and assessing outcomes. The study at large found these results: The authors noted that total T cell responses may have been underestimated by the TCR breadth and depth analyses. Spike-specific TCR breadth was higher in Ad26.COV2.S recipients than in placebo recipients (P = 0.0014). The study was not powered for comparison of responses between vaccine doses or regimens. After vaccination, substantial breadth of spike-specific CD8+ and CD4+ T cell responses was reported. Comparable non-spike TCR breadth was observed between vaccine and placebo recipients, consistent with only spike being contained in the vaccine.

CDR1 DFQATT and CDR2 SNEGSKA are derived from the germline V gene (reference sequence). The CDR3 covers 14 residues, taking in both the cysteine and the phenylalanine. Only the CDR3 region is kept as DNA, spanning 42 bases read in frame from base 1. The junction shows trimming of 3 bases on V and 4 bases on J, plus 13 bases between the germline ends. TCRbeta CDR3 regions were sequenced with the immunoSEQ Assay. After extraction, genomic DNA underwent amplification by bias-controlled multiplex PCR, followed by high-throughput sequencing. In the paper's pipeline: To quantify the absolute abundance of each unique TCRbeta CDR3 region, sequences were collapsed and filtered. T cell fraction was estimated by normalizing TCRbeta template counts to usable DNA, which was measured by amplifying reference genes present in all nucleated cells. Repertoire TCRs were annotated as SARS-CoV-2-specific by exact matching of V gene, CDR3 amino acid sequence and J gene to a known reactive TCR set. The reference SARS-CoV-2 TCR set was derived from MIRA and filtered for enrichment in COVID-19-positive ImmuneCODE repertoires, a step that removed public or cross-reactive TCRs. Drawing on the MIRA antigens, annotated TCRs were analysed further at the level of specific ORF or position within ORF. Breadth was defined as annotated unique rearrangements over total unique productive rearrangements; depth was the summed frequency of those rearrangements. Group comparisons of TCR breadth used two-sided Wilcoxon rank-sum tests. TCRdb re-hosts the immuneACCESS table, in-frame sequences only. Its copies lack some clones; in the studies checked, an unresolved V gene accounts for under half of them, and the cause for the rest is not known. That table furnishes V, J and clone size, whereas the DNA furnished D and trimming. Here the sample has roughly 390,000 clones; 80% to 90% occur a single time. Jointly, the top ten make up approximately 3.7% of the sample.

Explained via the paper, the treatment or condition label denotes: 19 received Ad26.COV2.S at low or high dose, single or two shots; roughly 5 received placebo; per-sample allocation not given. For vaccine and placebo recipients, repertoires were sequenced using samples collected on day 63 after the first injection. Between 29 July and 7 August 2020, Cohort 1b enrolled some 25 adults aged 18-55 years at one site in Boston, USA. Ad26.COV2.S was a replication-incompetent adenovirus type 26 vector that expressed a prefusion-stabilized SARS-CoV-2 spike protein derived from the original Wuhan strain. The chain joins TRBV20-1 to TRBJ2-1; TRBD2 is perhaps the D gene, given 6 matching bases. The clonotype originates from a person between 18 and 65 years old who received the Ad26.COV2.S COVID-19 vaccine or a placebo. The sample was peripheral blood, taken in a trial of Ad26.COV2.S vaccine versus placebo. This receptor carries the CDR3 CSASPSGGYNEQFF. In nucleotide form, the sequence is TGCAGTGCTAGTCCATCTGGGGGGTACAATGAGCAGTTCTTC.